The 19 T cell receptor beta chains listed next were all sequenced from one sample in a study of cytomegalovirus exposure and HLA in healthy donors. Only in-frame clones appear in the TCRdb table, and some are missing; sequencing was by immunoSEQ multiplex PCR. The table records some 140,000 clones, just under 85% of them present only once. The source material was PBMCs. All receptors derive from a woman in her 30s in good health and CMV-seronegative.

The chain joins TRBV9 to TRBJ2-2; TRBD2 is a possible D gene (6 bases). CDR3 size: 15 residues. Per the germline V gene, CDR1 is SGDLS and CDR2 is YYNGEE. V shed 0 bases and J shed 4 bases, with 10 bases lying between them. The CDR3 bases are TGTGCCAGCAGCGTAGAATGGCGGGGCACCGGGGAGCTGTTTTTT. It codes for CASSVEWRGTGELFF.

V gene TRBV7-8 combines with J gene TRBJ1-1; D remains unclear. Trimming stripped 5 bases from V and 4 bases from J, with 11 bases between. In germline, CDR1 is SGHVS, CDR2 FQNEAQ. This CDR3 is 13 amino acids long. The CDR3 loop is CASSPRSGTEAFF. The DNA of the CDR3 is TGTGCCAGCAGCCCCCGGTCTGGCACTGAAGCTTTCTTT.

The rearrangement links TRBV5-1 to TRBJ2-5; weak D call: TRBD2 (6 bases). Trimming took off 4 bases at V and 5 bases at J, with 15 bases between the two ends. Germline V gives CDR1 SGHRS, CDR2 YFSETQ. The CDR3 is 14 amino acids. Here the CDR3 DNA reads TGCGCCAGCAGCCTAGGGACTCCTGGGGAGACCCAGTACTTC. This sequence encodes CASSLGTPGETQYF.

This chain joins TRBV21-1 and TRBJ1-6. TRBV21-1 is deemed a pseudogene. The CDR3 consists of 16 residues. The CDR3 reads CASSGRGGKRSSPLHF. The CDR3 DNA is TGTGCCAGCAGCGGGAGGGGGGGTAAAAGAAGTTCACCCCTCCACTTT.

This clone was seen a single time. J is TRBJ1-1 and V is TRBV9, with TRBD1 matching 8 bases. J was trimmed by 5 bases and V by 3 bases; bases with no gene match: 6. Germline V gene data show CDR1 as SGDLS and CDR2 as YYNGEE. The CDR3 runs 14 residues. The CDR3 DNA reads as TGTGCCAGCAGCGCCCAAACAGGGGGGACTGAAGCTTTCTTT. This gives the protein CASSAQTGGTEAFF. Complete variable domain (other parts from reference TRBV9 and TRBJ1-1): DSGVTQTPKHLITATGQRVTLRCSPRSGDLSVYWYQQSLDQGLQFLIQYYNGEERAKGNILERFSAQQFPDLHSELNLSSLELGDSALYFCASSAQTGGTEAFFGQGTRLTVV.

In its sample, this clone was seen once. The chain carries TRBV30 and TRBJ1-2, with a possible D match to TRBD1 (5 bases). Trimming left V 4 bases short and J 7 bases short, with 13 bases between. From germline, CDR1 is GTSNPN and CDR2 SVGIG (reference sequence). The CDR3 is 12 residues long. CDR3: CAWMQGGSGYTF. The CDR3 DNA reads TGTGCCTGGATGCAGGGAGGGAGTGGCTACACCTTC.

V gene TRBV6-5 combines with J gene TRBJ2-3; possibly TRBD2 for D (6 bases). The CDR3 is made up of 13 amino acids. The germline CDR1 and CDR2 sequences are MNHEY and SVGAGI. The V end was cut by 5 bases, the J end by 4 bases, with 10 bases between. CDR3 DNA sequence: TGTGCCAGCAGTACGGGGGTTTCAGATACGCAGTATTTT. As protein: CASSTGVSDTQYF.

This rearrangement joins TRBV7-8 to TRBJ1-6, with D maybe TRBD1 (5 bases). In germline, CDR1 is SGHVS, CDR2 FQNEAQ. V lost 2 bases, J lost 10 bases, and 15 bases lay in between. The CDR3 spans 15 residues. The CDR3 nucleotides are TGTGCCAGCAGCTTACCCGGGGGTTTGCCCTCACCCCTCCACTTT. Translated: CASSLPGGLPSPLHF.

This chain links TRBV15 with TRBJ1-5, with 7 bases lining up with TRBD1. The CDR3 runs to 15 residues. Trimming at V came to 4 bases and at J to 1 base, leaving 4 bases not matched to a gene. Germline CDR1 reads LNHNV; CDR2 reads YYDKDF (reference sequence). The CDR3 loop is CATSKGGSSNQPQHF. The CDR3 nucleotides read TGTGCCACCAGCAAAGGGGGCAGCAGCAATCAGCCCCAGCATTTT.

This chain links TRBV2 with TRBJ2-7; weak D call: TRBD1 (6 bases). CDR1 and CDR2 from the germline V gene are SNHLY and FYNNEI. The CDR3 extends over 12 amino acids. The V gene lost 7 bases and the J gene lost 2 bases, with 9 bases spanning the gap. The DNA for the CDR3 is TGTGCCAGCAACCGACAGGCCTACGAGCAGTACTTC. Residues: CASNRQAYEQYF.

This chain connects TRBV2 to TRBJ2-5, with 10 bases identical to TRBD2. Germline V gene sequence: CDR1 SNHLY, CDR2 FYNNEI. The CDR3 sequence is 17 residues long. V lost 2 bases, J lost 1 base, and 7 bases stayed unmatched. The CDR3 bases are TGTGCCAGCAGTGAAAGGTGGTCTAGCGGGGGCCAAGAGACCCAGTACTTC. Translation: CASSERWSSGGQETQYF.

There are a few counts of this clone. At one of its ends the junction is not consistent with the germline gene, which may arise from a read error. The chain has TRBV6-5 and TRBJ1-1; TRBD1 agrees at 9 bases. CDR1 MNHEY and CDR2 SVGAGI come from the germline V gene. CDR3 length equals 13 residues. The CDR3 loop reads CASSYSMTGGLLF. CDR3 bases: TGTGCCAGCAGTTACTCGATGACAGGGGGGCTTTTATTT.

The DNA for the CDR3 is TGCGCCAGCAGCCAAGGCGGTAGCTCCTACGAGCAGTACTTC. Translated, it gives CASSQGGSSYEQYF. The chain recombines TRBV4-1 with TRBJ2-7, with D hard to call. The CDR3 consists of 14 residues. Trimming left V 1 base short and J 0 bases short, with 7 bases between. Per the germline V gene, CDR1 is MGHRA and CDR2 is YSYEKL.

The rearrangement joins TRBV14 to TRBJ2-1; weak D call: TRBD2 (6 bases). Trimming stripped 5 bases from V and 2 bases from J, with 16 bases between. The CDR3 has 16 amino acids. CDR1 is SGHDN, CDR2 FVKESK, per germline. CDR3 residues: CASSFFGGLPYNEQFF. CDR3 nucleotide sequence: TGTGCCAGCAGCTTCTTCGGGGGACTTCCCTACAATGAGCAGTTCTTC.

The V call is TRBV28, the J call TRBJ2-1; D perhaps matches TRBD1 (5 bases). The CDR3 has 13 residues. Germline V CDR1 and CDR2: MDHEN, SYDVKM. Trimming stripped 3 bases from V and 6 bases from J, with 9 bases between. CDR3 loop: CASSLGGANEQFF. DNA for the CDR3: TGTGCCAGCAGTTTGGGTGGGGCCAATGAGCAGTTCTTC.

The chain employs TRBV29-1 and TRBJ1-1, with 7 bases aligning to TRBD1. The V segment lost 6 bases and the J segment 5 bases; nucleotides outside the gene matches: 12. This CDR3 contains 14 residues. Germline V gene data show CDR1 as SQVTM and CDR2 as ANQGSEA. CDR3 sequence: CSVAFDRARTEAFF. The CDR3 nucleotides read TGCAGCGTCGCATTCGACAGGGCTCGAACTGAAGCTTTCTTT.

The chain uses TRBV9 and TRBJ2-1, with TRBD1 identical over 8 bases. V was clipped by 3 bases and J by 5 bases; unmatched bases: 7. Germline CDR1 reads SGDLS; CDR2 reads YYNGEE. The CDR3 length is 15 residues. The CDR3 DNA is TGTGCCAGCAGCGACGACAGGGGACAAAACAATGAGCAGTTCTTC. This translates into CASSDDRGQNNEQFF.

The V gene is TRBV29-1, the J gene TRBJ2-3, with 10 positions matching TRBD2. V lost 2 bases, J lost 2 bases, and 16 bases stayed unmatched. This CDR3 has 19 residues. The germline gives CDR1 SQVTM, CDR2 ANQGSEA. The chain's CDR3 is CSVERRGIAGGGVTDTQYF. DNA of the CDR3: TGCAGCGTTGAACGTCGGGGGATAGCGGGGGGTGGGGTCACAGATACGCAGTATTTT.

This clone has only a few counts. The V gene is TRBV27, the J gene TRBJ2-7; TRBD2 matches 7 bases. The CDR3 is 12 residues long. The junction had 3 bases not matched to a gene; V was cut back by 6 bases and J by 4 bases. Looked up from germline, CDR1 is MNHEY and CDR2 is SMNVEV (reference sequence). CDR3 sequence reads: CASRGGGYEQYF. For the CDR3, the DNA is TGTGCCAGCAGGGGCGGGGGATACGAGCAGTACTTC.